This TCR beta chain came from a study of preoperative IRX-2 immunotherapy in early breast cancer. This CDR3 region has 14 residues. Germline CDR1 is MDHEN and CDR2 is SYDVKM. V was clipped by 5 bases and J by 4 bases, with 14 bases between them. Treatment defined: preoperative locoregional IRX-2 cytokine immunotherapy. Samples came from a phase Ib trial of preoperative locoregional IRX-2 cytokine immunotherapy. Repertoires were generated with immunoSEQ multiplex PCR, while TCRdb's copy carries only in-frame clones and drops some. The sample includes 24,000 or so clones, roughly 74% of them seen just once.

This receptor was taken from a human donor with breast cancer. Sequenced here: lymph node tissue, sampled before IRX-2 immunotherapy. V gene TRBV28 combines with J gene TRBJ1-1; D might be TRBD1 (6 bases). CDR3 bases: TGTGCCAGCAGTGGCTTTGAAGGGGGCACTGAAGCTTTCTTT. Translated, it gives CASSGFEGGTEAFF.